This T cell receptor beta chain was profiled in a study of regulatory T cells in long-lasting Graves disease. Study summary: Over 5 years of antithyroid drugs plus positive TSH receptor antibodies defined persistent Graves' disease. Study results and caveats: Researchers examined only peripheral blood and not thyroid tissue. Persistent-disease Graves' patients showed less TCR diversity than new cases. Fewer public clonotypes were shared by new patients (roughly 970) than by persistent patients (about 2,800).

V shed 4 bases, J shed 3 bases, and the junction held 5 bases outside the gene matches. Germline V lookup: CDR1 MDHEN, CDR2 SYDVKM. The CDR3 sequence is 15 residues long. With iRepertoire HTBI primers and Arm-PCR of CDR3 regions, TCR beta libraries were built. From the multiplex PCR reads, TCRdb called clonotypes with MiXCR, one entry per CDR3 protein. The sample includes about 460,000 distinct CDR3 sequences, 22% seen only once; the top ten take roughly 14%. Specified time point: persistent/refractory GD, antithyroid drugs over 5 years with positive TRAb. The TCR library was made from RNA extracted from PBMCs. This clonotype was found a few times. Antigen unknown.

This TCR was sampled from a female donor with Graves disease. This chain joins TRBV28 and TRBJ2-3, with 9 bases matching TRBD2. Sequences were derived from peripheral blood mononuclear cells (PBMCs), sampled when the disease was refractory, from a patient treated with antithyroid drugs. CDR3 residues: CASSSPAGGTDTQYF. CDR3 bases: TGTGCCAGCAGTTCTCCCGCGGGAGGGACAGATACGCAGTATTTT.